This record covers a single T cell receptor (beta chain). It lacks a known antigen. One end of the junction does not line up with germline, which may come from a read error. The data were taken from a study of shared clonotypes between healthy human individuals (dated by TCRdb to the early 2020s). Study-level background: A few men and two women, aged 18 to 49 years, made up the cohort. To increase sequencing depth and limit assay-specific biases, TCR repertoire library preparation and sequencing were carried out by different laboratories using diverse techniques. The study deeply sequenced blood TCR repertoires of several healthy adults to estimate repertoire size and the extent of clonotype sharing between individuals. Each donor's leukapheresis produced roughly between roughly 0.94 and 9.5 billion PBMCs. Per donor, three plates each were used for CD4 naive and CD4 memory, two for CD8 naive, and one for CD8 memory.

Paper-wide results and their limitations: Even with the large sequencing depth, rarefaction of the sorted-subset datasets indicated that sequencing was incomplete. Sharing across several donors was observed for approximately 5% of naive CD4, 3% to 4% of naive CD8, roughly 2.3% of memory CD4, and less than 0.45% of memory CD8 clonotypes. The genetic and exposure-history diversity represented was limited by the small number of donors. Based on pairwise subsampling, the degree of clonotype sharing among donors was expected to be affected by sequencing depth. Compared with non-shared clonotypes, the clonotypes found in all four sorted-subset donors had higher generation probabilities. Larger estimated clonotype richness was generally found for naive subsets than for memory subsets. Sampling was restricted to blood, and TCR repertoires in tissue are likely to differ from TCR repertoires in blood.

From its cysteine to its phenylalanine, the CDR3 spans 15 amino acids. CDR3 DNA is the only sequence kept; it has 45 bases, read in frame from the first base. Based on the germline V gene (reference sequence), the CDR1 and CDR2 sequences are SSHAT and FNYEAQ. Healthy HIV-negative adults with no recently reported acute infections or vaccinations were included as donors. Only Caucasian adults living in Nashville, Tennessee, USA were represented among the donors. CD4+ T cells were enriched by magnetic negative selection, after which naive cells were positively selected on CD45RA and the negative fraction was taken as the memory subset. After blood collection by leukapheresis, PBMCs were isolated using Ficoll-Histopaque density gradient centrifugation and then cryopreserved in the vapor phase of liquid nitrogen. Purity and quantity of every magnetically sorted T cell population were checked by analytical flow cytometry. Each sorted fraction had its genomic DNA isolated and then quantified by UV absorbance on a Nanodrop 2000c.

Using the deep immunoSEQ assay, TCR CDR3 regions were amplified from genomic DNA by multiplex PCR. For each cell subset, the extracted genomic DNA was distributed evenly across all wells of several immunoSEQ 96-well plates, and each plate served as one replicate. For sorted subsets, 200 to 250 ng of genomic DNA, equivalent to 30,000 or so T cell genomes, went into each replicate PCR. The purified libraries were quantified using a Qubit 3.0 fluorometer, sized with a Bioanalyzer 2100, and then quantified again using the KAPA Library Quantification kit. Every immunoSEQ 96-well plate was sequenced on a dedicated single-read 150-cycle Illumina NextSeq 550 flow cell. The authors processed their data as follows. Because the immunoSEQ output included only junctional sequences and no quality scores, the filtering could not be the same as the filtering used for full-length reads. Sequences were annotated with PyIR, a Python wrapper for IgBLAST v1.9, and V/J genes and CDR3 were assigned using IMGT germline references. Any read was removed if the V/J assignment was weak (E-value above 1e-6), the CDR3 was missing, or the read contained stop codons, out-of-frame junctions, or ambiguous translated residues. A V3J clonotype was defined by an identical inferred V gene, J gene, and CDR3 amino acid sequence. To compute the percentage overlap between repertoires, the number of shared unique clonotypes was divided by the size of the smaller repertoire. Repertoire richness was assessed with RTK rarefaction, the Chao1 estimator, and Recon v2.1 estimates of unobserved clonotypes. Generation probabilities for all TCRbeta clonotypes obtained by the gDNA method from four donors were computed using OLGA. TCRdb took over this immuneACCESS table, retaining in-frame rearrangements with V and J assigned. Such tables are incomplete; in checked studies, under half of the missing clones stem from an unresolved V gene, and the remainder is unexplained. V, J and clone size are taken as reported in that table, and D and trimming were inferred from the DNA itself. The sample table records millions of clones; approximately 95% of these occur just once. The top ten constitute more than 0.1% of the sample.

What was sequenced was naive CD4+ T cells sorted from blood. The label giving this sample's cell subset or site can be read as: CD45RA+ positively selected. Recombination linked TRBV7-7 to TRBJ2-5; the D gene is perhaps TRBD2, on 5 matching bases. This receptor was obtained from a man between 18 and 35 years old in good health. The DNA sequence is as follows: TGTGCTAGCAGCCAAGAGAGAGGGCCCTCGGAGACCCAGTACTTC. This sequence encodes CASSQERGPSETQYF.